This T cell receptor beta chain was documented in a study of Ad26.COV2.S vaccination and SARS-CoV-2 variants. For this clone: Its antigen is unidentified.

Study findings and constraints: The study found higher spike-specific TCR breadth in vaccine than placebo recipients.

The table came from immunoSEQ multiplex PCR; TCRdb's copy has only in-frame clones and leaves some out. The table shows hundreds of thousands of clones, with around 86% occurring only once. Treatment here: some 20 received Ad26.COV2.S at low or high dose, single or two shots; several received placebo; per-sample allocation not given. Day 63 after the first injection of vaccine or placebo was the sampling time. It was Wuhan-strain SARS-CoV-2 spike that the Ad26 vaccine vector expressed. This CDR3 has 15 amino acids. The V gene end was trimmed by 1 base and the J gene end by 5 bases; junction bases not matched to a gene: 6. Germline V gene data show CDR1 as SGHDT and CDR2 as YYEEEE.

V gene TRBV5-6 combines with J gene TRBJ2-1, with 7 bases lining up with TRBD1. The material sequenced was peripheral blood, taken in a trial of Ad26.COV2.S vaccine versus placebo. This TCR came from a person between 18 and 65 years old who received the Ad26.COV2.S COVID-19 vaccine or a placebo. CDR3 protein: CASSLLGQRNNEQFF. The CDR3 DNA reads as TGTGCCAGCAGCTTGTTGGGACAGCGAAACAATGAGCAGTTCTTC.